Sequencing of this T cell receptor beta chain was carried out in a study of read filtering for tumor transcriptome and immune sequencing. Study-wide results and limits: Sorted CD138-negative bone marrow cells were not purified T cells.

This clonotype showed up just a few times. Its antigen is not identified. This CDR3 is missing its conserved last phenylalanine or tryptophan, likely due to a read error. J was trimmed by 5 bases and V by 5 bases; bases with no gene match: 13. Germline V CDR1 and CDR2: SGHRS, YFSETQ. This CDR3 spans 17 amino acids. From approximately 430 ng of RNA, a library with molecular barcoded alpha/delta and beta/gamma adaptors was made. TCRdb re-derived calls from the reads in MiXCR, one entry per CDR3 protein. The sample includes approximately 57,000 distinct CDR3 sequences, 9% to 15% seen only once; the top ten take approximately 16%.

Material for sequencing was a population of CD138-negative cells sorted from bone marrow. This TCR derives from a donor at least 40 years old with multiple myeloma. This chain connects TRBV5-1 to TRBJ1-6; TRBD1 aligns across 7 bases. DNA for the CDR3: TGCGCCAGCAGTTTATCTTCCGGGACAGTCGATAATTCACCCCTCCACCTT. This translates into CASSLSSGTVDNSPLHL.